This TCR beta chain is from a study of blood T cell repertoires in COVID-19. This CDR3 contains 16 residues. The germline CDR1 and CDR2 sequences are SGHTA and FQGNSA. V lost 4 bases, J lost 4 bases, and 17 bases lay in between. The assay was immunoSEQ multiplex PCR, and TCRdb's table has in-frame clones only and misses some. The table records roughly 330,000 clones, around 87% of them present only once. Sequenced sample: PBMCs or T cells enriched from blood (not recorded which). The receptor comes from a young woman who had recovered from COVID-19. The chain carries TRBV7-2 and TRBJ1-3, with unresolved D. CDR3 sequence reads: CASSSSPGLSGNTIYF. CDR3 bases: TGTGCCAGCAGCTCATCACCGGGATTATCGGGAAACACCATATATTTT.